The 9 T cell receptor beta chains presented below share a single source sample, sequenced in a study of shared clonotypes between healthy human individuals. Libraries were prepared by immunoSEQ multiplex PCR; TCRdb keeps only in-frame clonotypes and omits some of them. The data hold approximately 500,000 clones, with around 96% observed a single time. The specimen was naive CD4+ T cells sorted from blood. Subset defined: CD45RA+ positively selected. These receptor sequences come from a woman aged 25 to 39 in good health.

V usage is TRBV5-4 and J usage is TRBJ2-5; 7 nucleotides line up with TRBD2. CDR3 length: 16 amino acids. The junction had 10 bases not matched to a gene; V was cut back by 4 bases and J by 1 base. Per the germline V gene, CDR1 is SGHNT and CDR2 is YYREEE (reference sequence). The CDR3 DNA sequence: TGTGCCAGCAGCCGGGGCGGGAGAGGGCCCCAAGAGACCCAGTACTTC. It specifies CASSRGGRGPQETQYF.

As concerns this clone: Other DNA sequences within the sample encode an identical CDR3. V and J are TRBV5-1 and TRBJ2-7; D possibly matches TRBD1 or TRBD2 (5 bases each). V dropped 3 bases and J dropped 2 bases, with 12 bases sitting between them. Germline CDR1 is SGHRS and CDR2 is YFSETQ. The CDR3 extends over 14 amino acids. The DNA of the CDR3 is TGCGCCAGCAGCTCTCGGCAGGGAGCCTACGAGCAGTACTTC. As protein: CASSSRQGAYEQYF.

CDR3 sequence reads: CASSPPQGWGNTIYF. CDR3 DNA sequence: TGTGCCAGCTCACCACCCCAGGGGTGGGGAAACACCATATATTTT. The chain carries TRBV18 and TRBJ1-3, with D tentatively TRBD1 (6 bases). Germline V gives CDR1 KGHSH, CDR2 LQKENI. CDR3 length: 15 residues. V was trimmed by 0 bases and J by 4 bases, leaving 10 bases between them.

The V and J genes are TRBV5-4 and TRBJ1-2; D is perhaps TRBD1 (5 bases). The germline CDR1 and CDR2 sequences are SGHNT and YYREEE (reference sequence). The CDR3 sequence is 16 residues long. Trimming took off 4 bases at V and 8 bases at J, with 24 bases between the two ends. CDR3 coding DNA: TGTGCCAGCAGCGGCACCGGGACGAAGGATCCTGGGGGCTACACCTTC. Translated: CASSGTGTKDPGGYTF. Full variable domain (rest looked up from reference TRBV5-4 and TRBJ1-2): ETGVTQSPTHLIKTRGQQVTLRCSSQSGHNTVSWYQQALGQGPQFIFQYYREEENGRGNFPPRFSGLQFPNYSSELNVNALELDDSALYLCASSGTGTKDPGGYTFGSGTRLTVV.

Here the CDR3 reads CASSPGTSTYEQYF. In DNA, the CDR3 is TGTGCCAGTAGTCCGGGGACTAGCACGTACGAGCAGTACTTC. The chain recombines TRBV19 with TRBJ2-7, with 9 bases that match TRBD2. V shed 5 bases and J 4 bases; nucleotides not matched to a gene: 6. The CDR3 runs to 14 residues. The germline V gene encodes CDR1 LNHDA and CDR2 SQIVND (reference sequence).

The CDR3 loop reads CASSLDREDTQYF. CDR3 nucleotide sequence: TGTGCCAGCAGCTTGGACAGGGAGGATACGCAGTATTTT. The rearrangement links TRBV7-3 to TRBJ2-3, with 8 bases that match TRBD1. Looked up from germline, CDR1 is SGHTA and CDR2 is FQGTGA. V lost 3 bases, J lost 6 bases, and 2 bases stayed unmatched. The CDR3 length is 13 residues.

This chain uses TRBV30 with TRBJ2-7; D unresolved. Germline V lookup: CDR1 GTSNPN, CDR2 SVGIG (reference sequence). V was shortened by 1 base and J by 3 bases, with 4 bases between the two germline ends. There are 11 residues in the CDR3. CDR3 in DNA: TGTGCCTGGAGTGATTACTACGAGCAGTACTTC. This sequence encodes CAWSDYYEQYF. Filled out from reference TRBV30 and TRBJ2-7, the complete variable domain reads SQTIHQWPATLVQPVGSPLSLECTVEGTSNPNLYWYRQAAGRGLQLLFYSVGIGQISSEVPQNLSASRPQDRQFILSSKKLLLSDSGFYLCAWSDYYEQYFGPGTRLTVT.

The chain employs TRBV6-1 and TRBJ1-1; no clear D gene. The CDR3 loop spans 12 amino acids. Trimming removed 6 bases from V and 11 bases from J, with 16 bases in between. The germline V gene encodes CDR1 MNHNS and CDR2 SASEGT. CDR3 residues: CASSPGRTRAFF. The CDR3 DNA reads TGTGCCAGCAGCCCTGGGAGGACCCGTGCTTTCTTT.

The chain couples TRBV2 to TRBJ2-2, with 7 bases matching TRBD1. The CDR3 has 16 amino acids. V was pared by 8 bases and J by 5 bases, with 14 bases of the junction left unmatched. Germline CDR1 SNHLY, CDR2 FYNNEI. This CDR3 reads CASWKAGGGGTGELFF. The CDR3 nucleotides are TGTGCCAGCTGGAAAGCAGGGGGTGGTGGGACCGGGGAGCTGTTTTTT.